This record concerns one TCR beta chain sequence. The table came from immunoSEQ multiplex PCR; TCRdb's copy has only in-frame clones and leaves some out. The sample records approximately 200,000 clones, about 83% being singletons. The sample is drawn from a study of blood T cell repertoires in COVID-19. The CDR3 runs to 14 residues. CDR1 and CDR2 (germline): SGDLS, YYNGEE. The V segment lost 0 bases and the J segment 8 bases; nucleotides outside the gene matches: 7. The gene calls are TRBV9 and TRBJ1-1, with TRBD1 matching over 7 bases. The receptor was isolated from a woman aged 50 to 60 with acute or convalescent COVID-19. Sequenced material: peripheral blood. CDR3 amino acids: CASSVELGGEEAFF. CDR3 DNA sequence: TGTGCCAGCAGCGTAGAATTAGGGGGCGAAGAAGCTTTCTTT.